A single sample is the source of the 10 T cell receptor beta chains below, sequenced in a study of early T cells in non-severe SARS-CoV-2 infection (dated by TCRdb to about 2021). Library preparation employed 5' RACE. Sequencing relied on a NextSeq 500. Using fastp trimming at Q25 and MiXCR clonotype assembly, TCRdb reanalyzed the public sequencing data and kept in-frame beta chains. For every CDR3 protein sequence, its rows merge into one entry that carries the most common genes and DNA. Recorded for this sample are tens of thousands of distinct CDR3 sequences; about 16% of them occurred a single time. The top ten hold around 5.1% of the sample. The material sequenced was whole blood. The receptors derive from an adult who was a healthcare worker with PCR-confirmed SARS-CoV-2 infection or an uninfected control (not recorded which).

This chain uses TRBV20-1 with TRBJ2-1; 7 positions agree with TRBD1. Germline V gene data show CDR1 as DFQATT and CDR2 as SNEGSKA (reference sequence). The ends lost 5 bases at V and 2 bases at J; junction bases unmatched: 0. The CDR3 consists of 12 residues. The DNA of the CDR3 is TGCAGTGCTCAGGGGGCCTACAATGAGCAGTTCTTC. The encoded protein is CSAQGAYNEQFF.

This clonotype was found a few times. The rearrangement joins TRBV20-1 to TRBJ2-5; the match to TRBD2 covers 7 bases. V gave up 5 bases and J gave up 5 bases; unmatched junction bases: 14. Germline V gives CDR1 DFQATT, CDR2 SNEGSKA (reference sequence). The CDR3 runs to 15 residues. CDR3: CSASSGGGMEETQYF. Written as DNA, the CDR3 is TGCAGTGCTTCGTCTGGGGGAGGGATGGAGGAGACCCAGTACTTC.

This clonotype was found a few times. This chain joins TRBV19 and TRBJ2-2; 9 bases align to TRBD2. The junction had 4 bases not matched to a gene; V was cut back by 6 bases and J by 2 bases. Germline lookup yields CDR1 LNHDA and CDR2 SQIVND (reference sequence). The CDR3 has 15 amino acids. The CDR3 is CASRRLAGNTGELFF. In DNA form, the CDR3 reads TGTGCCAGTAGGAGGCTAGCGGGAAACACCGGGGAGCTGTTTTTT.

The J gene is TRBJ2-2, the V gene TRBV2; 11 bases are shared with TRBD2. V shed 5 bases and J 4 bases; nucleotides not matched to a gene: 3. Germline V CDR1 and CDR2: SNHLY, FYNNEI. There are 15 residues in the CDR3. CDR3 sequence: CASSTTSGGTGELFF. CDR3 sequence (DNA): TGTGCCAGCAGTACTACTAGCGGGGGCACCGGGGAGCTGTTTTTT.

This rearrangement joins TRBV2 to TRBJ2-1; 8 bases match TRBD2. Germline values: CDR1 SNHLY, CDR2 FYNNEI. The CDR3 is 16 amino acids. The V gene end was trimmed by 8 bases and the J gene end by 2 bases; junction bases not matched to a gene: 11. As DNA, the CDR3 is TGTGCCAGCGGGGGGGCTAGCGGGCCCGCCTACAATGAGCAGTTCTTC. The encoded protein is CASGGASGPAYNEQFF.

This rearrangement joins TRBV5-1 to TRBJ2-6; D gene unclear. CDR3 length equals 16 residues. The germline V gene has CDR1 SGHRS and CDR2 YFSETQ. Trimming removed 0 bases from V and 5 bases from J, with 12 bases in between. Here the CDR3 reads CASSLGDSLRANVLTF. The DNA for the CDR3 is TGCGCCAGCAGCTTGGGAGACTCCCTCCGGGCCAACGTCCTGACTTTC.

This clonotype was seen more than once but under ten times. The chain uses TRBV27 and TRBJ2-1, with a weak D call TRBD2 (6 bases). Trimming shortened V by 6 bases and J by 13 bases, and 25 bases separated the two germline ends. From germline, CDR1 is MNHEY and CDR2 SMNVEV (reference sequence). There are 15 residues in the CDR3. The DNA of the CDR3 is TGTGCCAGCAGGGGTAAGGGGTCCGGCGGGAAGGCCCAGTTCTTC. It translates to CASRGKGSGGKAQFF.

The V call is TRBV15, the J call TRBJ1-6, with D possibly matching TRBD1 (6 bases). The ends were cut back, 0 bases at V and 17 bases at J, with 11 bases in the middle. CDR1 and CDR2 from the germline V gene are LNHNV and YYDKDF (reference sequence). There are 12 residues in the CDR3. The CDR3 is CATSRDSGAVHF. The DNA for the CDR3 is TGTGCCACCAGCAGAGATTCAGGGGCTGTCCACTTT.

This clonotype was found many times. The CDR3 region has the DNA TGTGCCAGCAGTCCCGGTGGACTAGCGGGAGGAGCTTACGAGCAGTACTTC. Amino acids: CASSPGGLAGGAYEQYF. The chain has TRBV28 and TRBJ2-7; 14 bases are shared with TRBD2. The CDR3 covers 17 residues. After removal of 5 bases from V and 4 bases from J, the junction contained 10 bases not matched to a gene. The germline V gene has CDR1 MDHEN and CDR2 SYDVKM.

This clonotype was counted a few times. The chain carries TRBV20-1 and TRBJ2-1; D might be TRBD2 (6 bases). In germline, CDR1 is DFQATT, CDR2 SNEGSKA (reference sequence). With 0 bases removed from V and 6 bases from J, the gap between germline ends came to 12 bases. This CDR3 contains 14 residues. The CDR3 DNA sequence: TGCAGTGCTAGAGATGGAAGGGAGGTCAATGAGCAGTTCTTC. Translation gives CSARDGREVNEQFF.